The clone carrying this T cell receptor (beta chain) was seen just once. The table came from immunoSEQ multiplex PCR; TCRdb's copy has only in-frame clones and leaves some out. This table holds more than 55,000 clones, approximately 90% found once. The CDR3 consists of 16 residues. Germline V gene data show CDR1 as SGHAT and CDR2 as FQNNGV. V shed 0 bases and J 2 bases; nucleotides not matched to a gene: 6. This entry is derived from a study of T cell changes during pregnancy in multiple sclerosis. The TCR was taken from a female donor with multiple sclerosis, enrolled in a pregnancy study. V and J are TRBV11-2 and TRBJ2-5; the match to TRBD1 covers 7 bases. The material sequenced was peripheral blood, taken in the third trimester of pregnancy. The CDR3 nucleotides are TGTGCCAGCAGCTTAGAGACAGGGTCATATCAAGAGACCCAGTACTTC. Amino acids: CASSLETGSYQETQYF.